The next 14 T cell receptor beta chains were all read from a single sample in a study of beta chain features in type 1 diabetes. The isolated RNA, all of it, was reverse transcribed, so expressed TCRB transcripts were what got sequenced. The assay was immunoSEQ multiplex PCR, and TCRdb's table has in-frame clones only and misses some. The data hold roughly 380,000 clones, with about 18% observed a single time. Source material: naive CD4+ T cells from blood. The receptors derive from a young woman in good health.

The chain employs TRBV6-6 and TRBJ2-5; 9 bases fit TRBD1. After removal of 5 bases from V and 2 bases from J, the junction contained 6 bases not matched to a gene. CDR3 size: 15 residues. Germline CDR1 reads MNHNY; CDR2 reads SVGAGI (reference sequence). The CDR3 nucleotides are TGTGCCAGCAGTCCAAGACAGGGGGGGCAAGAGACCCAGTACTTC. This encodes CASSPRQGGQETQYF.

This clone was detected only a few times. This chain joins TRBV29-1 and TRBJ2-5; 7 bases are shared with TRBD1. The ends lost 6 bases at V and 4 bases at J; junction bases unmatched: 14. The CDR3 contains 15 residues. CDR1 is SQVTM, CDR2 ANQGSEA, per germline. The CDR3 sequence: CSVKSIRGLGETQYF. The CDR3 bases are TGCAGCGTCAAAAGCATAAGGGGGCTTGGAGAGACCCAGTACTTC.

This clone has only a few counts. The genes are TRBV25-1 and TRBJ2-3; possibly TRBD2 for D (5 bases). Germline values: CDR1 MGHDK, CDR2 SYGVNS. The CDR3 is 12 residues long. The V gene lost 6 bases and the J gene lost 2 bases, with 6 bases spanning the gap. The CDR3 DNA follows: TGTGCCAGCAGACTAGACACAGATACGCAGTATTTT. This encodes CASRLDTDTQYF.

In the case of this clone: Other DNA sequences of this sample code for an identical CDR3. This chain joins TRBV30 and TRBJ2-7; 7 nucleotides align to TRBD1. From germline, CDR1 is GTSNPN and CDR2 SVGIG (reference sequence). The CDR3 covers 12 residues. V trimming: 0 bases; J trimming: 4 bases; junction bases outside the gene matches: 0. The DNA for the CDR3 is TGTGCCTGGAGTGTCAGGGGGTACGAGCAGTACTTC. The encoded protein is CAWSVRGYEQYF.

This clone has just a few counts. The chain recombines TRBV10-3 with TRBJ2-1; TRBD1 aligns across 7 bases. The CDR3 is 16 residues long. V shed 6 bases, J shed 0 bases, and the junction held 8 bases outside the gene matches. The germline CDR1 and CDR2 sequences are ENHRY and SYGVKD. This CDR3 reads CAISTQQGPSYNEQFF. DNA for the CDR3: TGTGCCATCAGCACGCAACAGGGGCCCTCCTACAATGAGCAGTTCTTC.

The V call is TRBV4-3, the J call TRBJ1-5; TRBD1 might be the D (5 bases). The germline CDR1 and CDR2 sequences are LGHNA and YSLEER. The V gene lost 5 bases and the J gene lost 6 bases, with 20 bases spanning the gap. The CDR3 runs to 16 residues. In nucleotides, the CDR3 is TGCGCCAGCAGCGCAAGTACAGGTGGGTCGGGTCAGCCCCAGCATTTT. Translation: CASSASTGGSGQPQHF.

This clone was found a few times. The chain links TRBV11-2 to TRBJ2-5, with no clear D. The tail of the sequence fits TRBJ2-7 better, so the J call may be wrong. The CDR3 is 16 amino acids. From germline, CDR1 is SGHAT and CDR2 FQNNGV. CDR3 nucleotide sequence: TGTGCCAGCAGCAGATTCACCAGGATGAGCTCCTACGAGCAGTACTTC. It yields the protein CASSRFTRMSSYEQYF.

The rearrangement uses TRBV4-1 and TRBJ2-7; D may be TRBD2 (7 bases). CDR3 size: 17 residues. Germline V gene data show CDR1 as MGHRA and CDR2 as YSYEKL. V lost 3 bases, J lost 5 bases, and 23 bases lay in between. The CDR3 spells CASSHPGGGQRGDEQYF. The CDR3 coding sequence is TGCGCCAGCAGCCACCCTGGGGGGGGCCAGAGGGGAGACGAGCAGTACTTC.

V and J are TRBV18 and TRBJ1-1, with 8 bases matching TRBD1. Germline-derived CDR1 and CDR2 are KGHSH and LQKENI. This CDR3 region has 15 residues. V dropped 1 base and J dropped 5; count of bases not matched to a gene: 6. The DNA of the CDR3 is TGTGCCAGCTCACCACGCACAGGGGGTATGACTGAAGCTTTCTTT. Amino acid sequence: CASSPRTGGMTEAFF.

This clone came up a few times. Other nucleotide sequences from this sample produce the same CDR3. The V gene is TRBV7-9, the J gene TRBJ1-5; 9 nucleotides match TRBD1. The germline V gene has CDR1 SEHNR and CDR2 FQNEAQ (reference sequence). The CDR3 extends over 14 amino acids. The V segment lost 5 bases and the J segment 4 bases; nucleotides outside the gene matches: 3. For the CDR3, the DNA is TGTGCCAGCAGCCCCGGACAGGGGAATCAGCCCCAGCATTTT. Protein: CASSPGQGNQPQHF. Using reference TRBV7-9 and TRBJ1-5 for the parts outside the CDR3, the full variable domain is DTGVSQNPRHKITKRGQNVTFRCDPISEHNRLYWYRQTLGQGPEFLTYFQNEAQLEKSRLLSDRFSAERPKGSFSTLEIQRTEQGDSAMYLCASSPGQGNQPQHFGDGTRLSIL.

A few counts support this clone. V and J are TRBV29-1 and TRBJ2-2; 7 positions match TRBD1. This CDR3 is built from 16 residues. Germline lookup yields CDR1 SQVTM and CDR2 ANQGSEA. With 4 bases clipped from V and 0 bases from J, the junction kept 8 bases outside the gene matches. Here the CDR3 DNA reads TGCAGCGTTGGGTTGGTAGGACAGGCGAACACCGGGGAGCTGTTTTTT. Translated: CSVGLVGQANTGELFF.

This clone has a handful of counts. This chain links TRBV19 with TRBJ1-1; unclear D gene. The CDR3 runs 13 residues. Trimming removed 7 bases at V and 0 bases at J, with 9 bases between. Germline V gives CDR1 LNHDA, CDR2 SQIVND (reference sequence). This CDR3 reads CASMYAVNTEAFF. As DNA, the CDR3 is TGTGCCAGTATGTACGCGGTGAACACTGAAGCTTTCTTT. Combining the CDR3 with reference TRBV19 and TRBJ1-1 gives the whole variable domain DGGITQSPKYLFRKEGQNVTLSCEQNLNHDAMYWYRQDPGQGLRLIYYSQIVNDFQKGDIAEGYSVSREKKESFPLTVTSAQKNPTAFYLCASMYAVNTEAFFGQGTRLTVV.

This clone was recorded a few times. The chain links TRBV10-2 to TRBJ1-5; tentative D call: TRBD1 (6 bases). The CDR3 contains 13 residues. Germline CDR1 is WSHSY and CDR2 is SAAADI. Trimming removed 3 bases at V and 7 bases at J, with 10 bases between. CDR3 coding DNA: TGCGCCAGCAGTGAACAGGGCGGGCAGCCCCAGCATTTT. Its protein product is CASSEQGGQPQHF.

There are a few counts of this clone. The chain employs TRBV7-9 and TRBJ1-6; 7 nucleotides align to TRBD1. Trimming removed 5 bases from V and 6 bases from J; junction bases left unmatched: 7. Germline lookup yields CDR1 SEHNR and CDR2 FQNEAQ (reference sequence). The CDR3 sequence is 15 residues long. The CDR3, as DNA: TGTGCCAGCAGCGCCGGACAGGTCGCTAATTCACCCCTCCACTTT. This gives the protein CASSAGQVANSPLHF. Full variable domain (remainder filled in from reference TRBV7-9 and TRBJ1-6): DTGVSQNPRHKITKRGQNVTFRCDPISEHNRLYWYRQTLGQGPEFLTYFQNEAQLEKSRLLSDRFSAERPKGSFSTLEIQRTEQGDSAMYLCASSAGQVANSPLHFGNGTRLTVT.